This entry describes one T cell receptor beta chain. The antigen is not known. The data derive from a study of identical twins. The study, taken as a whole, reports: Possibly, invariant MAIT and iNKT cells partly confounded zero-insertion analyses. Cross-sectional statistics, not tracking of the same donors, supported the conclusions.

With 2 bases removed from V and 10 bases from J, the gap between germline ends came to 18 bases. The CDR3 is 15 residues long. CDR1 and CDR2 from the germline V gene are MNHEY and SVGEGT. TCRdb re-called the 5' RACE reads through MiXCR, storing one row per CDR3 protein. Among about 720,000 distinct CDR3 sequences listed, about 20% were seen once. The data also belong to a second study, concerning T cells expressing NK-cell markers. From that study: Topping the CD3+CD56-NKG2C+ fraction as well were these clonotypes, in a few donors.

This receptor was taken from a woman aged 18 to 35 in good health. Source material: PBMCs. The chain links TRBV6-2 or TRBV6-3 to TRBJ2-1; D is possibly TRBD2 (5 bases). The CDR3, as DNA: TGTGCCAGCAGTTACCTTAGAAACCCCCGGGGAGAGCAGTTCTTC. Translation gives CASSYLRNPRGEQFF.